One TCR beta chain is described in this entry. Its cognate antigen is unknown. The data were obtained in a study of cytomegalovirus exposure and HLA in healthy donors. Overall study results and limits: In a later analysis, TCR beta V- and J-gene trimming was associated with a missense DCLRE1C variant. A later analysis associated some 16,000 TCR beta sequences with HLA alleles at a 0.05 false discovery rate. In vitro data verified a few CMV-associated chains as specific for CMV antigens.

PCR amplification relied on 60 Vbeta primers (plus 13 Jbeta primers). Per the study methods: There were around 80 million unique TCR beta chains by a later count, and around 10 million of them were shared. The method was immunoSEQ multiplex PCR; TCRdb's version includes in-frame clones alone and lacks a portion of them. The DNA was the basis for D and trimming; V, J and clone size are from that table. The data contain 66,000 or so clones, 89% of them seen just once; the ten biggest clones take up roughly 1.6%. From germline, CDR1 is MNHNS and CDR2 SASEGT. CDR3 length: 13 amino acids. Trimming removed 3 bases from V and 5 bases from J, with 8 bases in between.

The chain recombines TRBV6-1 with TRBJ2-1; D possibly corresponds to TRBD2 (5 bases). Input material: PBMCs. The receptor's source is a man aged 25-45 years in good health and CMV-seropositive. The CDR3 protein is CASSDLRDNEQFF. DNA of the CDR3: TGTGCCAGCAGTGATTTGCGGGACAATGAGCAGTTCTTC.